The next 15 T cell receptor beta chains were all read from a single sample in a study of CD8 T cells in Susac syndrome. Random hexamers were used to reverse transcribe the RNA input (about 0.5 to 1 ug). TCRdb re-called the immunoSEQ multiplex PCR reads through MiXCR, storing one row per CDR3 protein. Of 150,000 to 200,000 distinct CDR3 sequences in the sample, 90% to 95% were seen once. Sequenced: CD4+ T cells from PBMCs. The receptors stem from a human donor in good health.

The V and J genes are TRBV28 and TRBJ2-1; no definite D call. The ends were cut back, 2 bases at V and 6 bases at J, with 5 bases in the middle. This CDR3 spans 12 amino acids. Germline CDR1 MDHEN, CDR2 SYDVKM. CDR3 amino acids: CASSLAANEQFF. As DNA, the CDR3 is TGTGCCAGCAGTTTAGCGGCCAATGAGCAGTTCTTC.

The V gene is TRBV19, the J gene TRBJ2-1, with D uncertain. The CDR3 is 14 amino acids. V gave up 0 bases and J gave up 8 bases, with 11 bases separating them. The V gene's germline CDR1 is LNHDA and CDR2 SQIVND (reference sequence). CDR3 amino acids: CASSIEPGPHEQFF. CDR3 sequence (DNA): TGTGCCAGTAGTATAGAACCAGGCCCCCATGAGCAGTTCTTC.

The chain carries TRBV30 and TRBJ2-4, with D possibly TRBD1 on 6 matching bases. The V gene's germline CDR1 is GTSNPN and CDR2 SVGIG (reference sequence). Trimming shortened V by 5 bases and J by 0 bases, and 8 bases separated the two germline ends. This CDR3 comprises 13 residues. In nucleotides, the CDR3 is TGTGCCTGGGGGACACTAGCCAAAAACATTCAGTACTTC. Protein sequence: CAWGTLAKNIQYF.

This chain connects TRBV6-2 or TRBV6-3 to TRBJ2-7; no firm D call. The CDR3 covers 12 residues. Germline values: CDR1 MNHEY, CDR2 SVGEGT. Deletions cut 0 bases from V and 9 bases from J, with 9 bases between. The CDR3 here is CASSYSVQWQYF. As DNA, the CDR3 is TGTGCCAGCAGTTACTCGGTCCAGTGGCAGTACTTC.

The chain has TRBV3-1 and TRBJ1-2; 7 nucleotides align to TRBD1. CDR1 LGHDT and CDR2 YNNKEL come from the germline V gene (reference sequence). V shed 5 bases and J 3 bases; nucleotides not matched to a gene: 6. There are 14 residues in the CDR3. The CDR3 nucleotides are TGTGCCAGCAGCTTCCTCGACAGGGACTATGGCTACACCTTC. Translated: CASSFLDRDYGYTF.

This chain links TRBV3-1 with TRBJ1-4; no reliable D call. The CDR3 contains 13 residues. V was clipped by 4 bases and J by 6 bases, with 9 bases between them. The germline V gene encodes CDR1 LGHDT and CDR2 YNNKEL (reference sequence). CDR3 coding DNA: TGTGCCAGCAGCCGAGGGCCCCATGAAAAACTGTTTTTT. Protein sequence: CASSRGPHEKLFF.

The V gene is TRBV5-1, the J gene TRBJ2-5, with 10 bases that match TRBD2. V shed 3 bases, J shed 6 bases, and the junction held 8 bases outside the gene matches. The CDR3 has 15 residues. Germline V lookup: CDR1 SGHRS, CDR2 YFSETQ. The CDR3 loop reads CASSYSGGAVKTQYF. The CDR3 DNA follows: TGCGCCAGCAGCTACAGCGGGGGGGCCGTGAAGACCCAGTACTTC.

DNA for the CDR3: TGCAGTGCTAGAGGTTCGTGGGAGGCCGAGCAGTACTTC. It yields the protein CSARGSWEAEQYF. The rearrangement links TRBV20-1 to TRBJ2-7; D may be TRBD2 (6 bases). V was pared by 1 base and J by 6 bases, with 13 bases between. The CDR3 consists of 13 residues. Germline values: CDR1 DFQATT, CDR2 SNEGSKA (reference sequence).

This rearrangement joins TRBV5-1 to TRBJ2-7, with 8 bases identical to TRBD1. The germline V gene encodes CDR1 SGHRS and CDR2 YFSETQ. The CDR3 has 14 amino acids. V was clipped by 0 bases and J by 4 bases; unmatched bases: 3. The CDR3 here is CASSLEGTGYEQYF. DNA for the CDR3: TGCGCCAGCAGCTTGGAAGGGACAGGATACGAGCAGTACTTC.

V and J are TRBV20-1 and TRBJ2-7, with 9 bases lining up with TRBD1. Germline trimming cut 6 bases from V and 5 bases from J; bases unmatched to any gene: 5. The V gene's germline CDR1 is DFQATT and CDR2 SNEGSKA (reference sequence). This CDR3 is built from 12 residues. The CDR3, as DNA: TGCAGTGCCGGGACAGGGTATGACGAGCAGTACTTC. Protein product: CSAGTGYDEQYF.

V is TRBV5-1 and J is TRBJ2-7; maybe TRBD2 (6 bases). The CDR3 extends over 14 amino acids. Germline V gene lookup returns CDR1 SGHRS and CDR2 YFSETQ. V lost 4 bases, J lost 0 bases, and 11 bases lay in between. The CDR3: CASSRGGPSYEQYF. CDR3 coding DNA: TGCGCCAGCAGCAGGGGAGGCCCCTCCTACGAGCAGTACTTC. The full variable domain, completed using reference TRBV5-1 and TRBJ2-7, is KAGVTQTPRYLIKTRGQQVTLSCSPISGHRSVSWYQQTPGQGLQFLFEYFSETQRNKGNFPGRFSGRQFSNSRSEMNVSTLELGDSALYLCASSRGGPSYEQYFGPGTRLTVT.

This sequence joins TRBV2 and TRBJ1-2; no definite D call. Germline CDR1 and CDR2: SNHLY and FYNNEI. Trimming took 5 bases from V and 0 from J, leaving 10 bases between them. The CDR3 consists of 14 residues. CDR3 sequence reads: CASSTRTANYGYTF. The DNA of the CDR3 is TGTGCCAGCAGTACTAGGACGGCTAACTATGGCTACACCTTC.

The table lists this clonotype with a few counts. A junction boundary mismatches the germline segment, possibly from a read error. The chain recombines TRBV5-1 with TRBJ2-7; 8 bases align to TRBD1. This CDR3 is 14 amino acids long. CDR1 is SGHRS and CDR2 is YFSETQ in the germline V gene. CDR3 coding DNA: TGTGCCAGCAGCTTGCAGGGGGCCTCCTACGAGCAGTACTTC. Its protein product is CASSLQGASYEQYF.

The chain has TRBV29-1 and TRBJ2-2, with D uncertain. Germline V lookup: CDR1 SQVTM, CDR2 ANQGSEA. With 4 bases removed from V and 9 bases from J, the gap between germline ends came to 12 bases. The CDR3 covers 12 residues. The CDR3 is CSVGFISRELFF. As DNA, the CDR3 is TGCAGCGTTGGATTTATCTCCCGGGAGCTGTTTTTT.

The V gene is TRBV29-1, the J gene TRBJ1-3, with D hard to call. CDR1 is SQVTM, CDR2 ANQGSEA, per germline. V was trimmed by 4 bases and J by 0 bases, leaving 10 bases between them. The CDR3 extends over 14 amino acids. This CDR3 reads CSVGTQSSGNTIYF. The CDR3 bases are TGCAGCGTTGGGACTCAGAGCTCTGGAAACACCATATATTTT.